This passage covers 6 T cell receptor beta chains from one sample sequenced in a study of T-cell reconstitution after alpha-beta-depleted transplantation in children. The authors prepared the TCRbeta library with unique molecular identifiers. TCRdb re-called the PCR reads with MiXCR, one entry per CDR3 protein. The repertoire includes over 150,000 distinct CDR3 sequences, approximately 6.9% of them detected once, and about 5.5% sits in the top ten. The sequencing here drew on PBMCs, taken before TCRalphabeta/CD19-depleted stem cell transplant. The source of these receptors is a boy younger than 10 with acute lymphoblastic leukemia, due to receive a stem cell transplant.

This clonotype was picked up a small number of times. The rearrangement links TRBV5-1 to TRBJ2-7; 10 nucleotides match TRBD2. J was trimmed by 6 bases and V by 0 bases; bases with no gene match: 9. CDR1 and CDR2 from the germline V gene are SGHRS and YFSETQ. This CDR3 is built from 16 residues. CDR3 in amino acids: CASSLVAGGFNGEQYF. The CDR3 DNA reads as TGCGCCAGCAGCTTGGTAGCGGGAGGCTTCAATGGCGAGCAGTACTTC.

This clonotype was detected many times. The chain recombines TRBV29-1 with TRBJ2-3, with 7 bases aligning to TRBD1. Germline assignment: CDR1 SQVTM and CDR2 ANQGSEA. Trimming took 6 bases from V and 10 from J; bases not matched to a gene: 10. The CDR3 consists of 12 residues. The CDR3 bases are TGCAGCGTAGAGAGGGACAGAACAGCGCAGTATTTT. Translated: CSVERDRTAQYF.

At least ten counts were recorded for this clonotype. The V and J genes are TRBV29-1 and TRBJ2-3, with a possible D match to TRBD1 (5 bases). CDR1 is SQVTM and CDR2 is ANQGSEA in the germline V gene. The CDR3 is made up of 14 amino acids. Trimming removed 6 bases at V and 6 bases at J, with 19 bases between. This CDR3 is CSVETPAGWDTQYF. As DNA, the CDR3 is TGCAGCGTGGAGACACCCGCAGGGTGGGATACGCAGTATTTT.

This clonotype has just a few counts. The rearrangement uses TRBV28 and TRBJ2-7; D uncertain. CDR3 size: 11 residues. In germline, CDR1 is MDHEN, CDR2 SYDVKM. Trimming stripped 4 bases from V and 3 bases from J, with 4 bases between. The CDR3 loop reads CASSSFYEQYF. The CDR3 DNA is TGTGCCAGCAGTTCTTTCTACGAGCAGTACTTC.

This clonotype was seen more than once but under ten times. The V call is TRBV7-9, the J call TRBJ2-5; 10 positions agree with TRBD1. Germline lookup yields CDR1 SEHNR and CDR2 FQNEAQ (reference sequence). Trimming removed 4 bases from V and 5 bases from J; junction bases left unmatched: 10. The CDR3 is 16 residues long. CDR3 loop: CASSSPTGGPTETQYF. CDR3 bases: TGTGCCAGCAGCTCCCCGACAGGGGGCCCTACGGAGACCCAGTACTTC.

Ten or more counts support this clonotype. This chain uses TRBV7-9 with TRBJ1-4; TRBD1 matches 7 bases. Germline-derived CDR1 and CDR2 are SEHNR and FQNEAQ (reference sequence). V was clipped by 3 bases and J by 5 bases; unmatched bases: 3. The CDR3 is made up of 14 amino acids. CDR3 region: CASSLRGQNEKLFF. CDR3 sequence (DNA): TGTGCCAGCAGCTTGAGGGGGCAGAATGAAAAACTGTTTTTT. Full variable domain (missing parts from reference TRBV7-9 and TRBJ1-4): DTGVSQNPRHKITKRGQNVTFRCDPISEHNRLYWYRQTLGQGPEFLTYFQNEAQLEKSRLLSDRFSAERPKGSFSTLEIQRTEQGDSAMYLCASSLRGQNEKLFFGSGTQLSVL.